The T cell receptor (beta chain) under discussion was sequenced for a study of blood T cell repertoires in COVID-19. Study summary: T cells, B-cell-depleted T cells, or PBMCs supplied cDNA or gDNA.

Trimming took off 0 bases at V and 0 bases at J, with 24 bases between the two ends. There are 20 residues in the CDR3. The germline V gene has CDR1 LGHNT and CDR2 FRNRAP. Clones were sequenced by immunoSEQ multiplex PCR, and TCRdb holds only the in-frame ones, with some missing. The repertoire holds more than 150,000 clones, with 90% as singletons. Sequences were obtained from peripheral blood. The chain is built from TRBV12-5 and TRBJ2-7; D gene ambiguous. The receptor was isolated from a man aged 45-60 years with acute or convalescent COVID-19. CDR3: CASGLVPEKKRMRPSYEQYV. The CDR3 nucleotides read TGTGCTAGTGGTTTGGTACCCGAAAAAAAACGGATGAGGCCCTCCTACGAGCAGTACGTC.